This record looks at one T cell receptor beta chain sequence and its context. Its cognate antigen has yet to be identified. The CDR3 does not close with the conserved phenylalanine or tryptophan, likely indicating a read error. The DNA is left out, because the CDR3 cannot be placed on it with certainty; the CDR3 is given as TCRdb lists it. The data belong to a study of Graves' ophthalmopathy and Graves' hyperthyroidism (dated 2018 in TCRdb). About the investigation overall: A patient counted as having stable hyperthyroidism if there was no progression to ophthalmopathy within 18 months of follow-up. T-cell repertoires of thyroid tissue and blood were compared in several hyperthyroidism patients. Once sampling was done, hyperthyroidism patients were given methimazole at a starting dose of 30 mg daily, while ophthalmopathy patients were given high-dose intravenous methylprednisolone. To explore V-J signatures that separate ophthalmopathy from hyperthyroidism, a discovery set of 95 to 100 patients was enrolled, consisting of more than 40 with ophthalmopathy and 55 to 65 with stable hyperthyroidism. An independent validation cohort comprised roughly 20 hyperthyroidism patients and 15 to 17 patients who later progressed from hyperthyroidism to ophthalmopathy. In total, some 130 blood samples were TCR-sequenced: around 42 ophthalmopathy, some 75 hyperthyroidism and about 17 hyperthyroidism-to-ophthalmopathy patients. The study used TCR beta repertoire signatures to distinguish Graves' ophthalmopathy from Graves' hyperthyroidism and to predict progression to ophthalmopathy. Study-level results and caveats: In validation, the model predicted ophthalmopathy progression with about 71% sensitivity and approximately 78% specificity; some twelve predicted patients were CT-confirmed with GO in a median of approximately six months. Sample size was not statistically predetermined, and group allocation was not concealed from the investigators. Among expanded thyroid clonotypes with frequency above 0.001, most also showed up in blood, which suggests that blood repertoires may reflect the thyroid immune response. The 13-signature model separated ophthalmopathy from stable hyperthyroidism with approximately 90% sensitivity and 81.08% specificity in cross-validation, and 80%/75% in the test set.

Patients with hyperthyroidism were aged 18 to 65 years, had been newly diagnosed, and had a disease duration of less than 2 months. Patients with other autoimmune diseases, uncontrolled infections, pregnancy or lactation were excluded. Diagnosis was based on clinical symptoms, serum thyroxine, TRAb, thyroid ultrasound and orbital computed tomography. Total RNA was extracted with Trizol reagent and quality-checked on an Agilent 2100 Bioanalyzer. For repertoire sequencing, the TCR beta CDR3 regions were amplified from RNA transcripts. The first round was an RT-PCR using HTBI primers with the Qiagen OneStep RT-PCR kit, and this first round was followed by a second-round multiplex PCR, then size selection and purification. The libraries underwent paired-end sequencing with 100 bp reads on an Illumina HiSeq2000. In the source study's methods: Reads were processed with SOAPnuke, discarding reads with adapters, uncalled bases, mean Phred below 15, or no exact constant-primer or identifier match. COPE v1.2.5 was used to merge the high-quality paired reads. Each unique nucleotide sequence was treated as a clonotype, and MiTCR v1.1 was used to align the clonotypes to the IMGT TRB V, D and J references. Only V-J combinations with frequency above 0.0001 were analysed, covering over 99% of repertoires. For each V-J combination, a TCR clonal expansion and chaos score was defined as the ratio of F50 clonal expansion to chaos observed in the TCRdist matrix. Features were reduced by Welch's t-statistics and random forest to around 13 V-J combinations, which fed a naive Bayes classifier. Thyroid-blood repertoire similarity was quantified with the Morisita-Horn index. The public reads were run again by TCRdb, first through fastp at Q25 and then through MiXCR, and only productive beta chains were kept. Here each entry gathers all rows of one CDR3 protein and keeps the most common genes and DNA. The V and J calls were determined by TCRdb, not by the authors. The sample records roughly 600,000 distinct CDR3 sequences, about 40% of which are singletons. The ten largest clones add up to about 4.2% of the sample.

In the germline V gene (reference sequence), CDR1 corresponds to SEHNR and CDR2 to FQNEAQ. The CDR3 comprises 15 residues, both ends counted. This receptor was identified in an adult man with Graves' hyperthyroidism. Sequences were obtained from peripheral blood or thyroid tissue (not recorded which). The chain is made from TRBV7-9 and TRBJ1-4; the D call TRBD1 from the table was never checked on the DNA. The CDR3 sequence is CASSSTTGGNEKLFS.